Ten or more counts support the clone carrying this T cell receptor beta chain. The authors obtained PBMCs from roughly 9.7 ml of fresh peripheral blood. This entry comes from a study of T cells in Graves' hyperthyroidism and ophthalmopathy. Using RNA transcripts as the source, TCR beta CDR3 regions were amplified. HTBI primers were the set used in a first-round RT-PCR of the TCR CDR3. TCRdb analysed the multiplex PCR reads with MiXCR anew, one entry per CDR3 protein. The repertoire holds about 300,000 distinct CDR3 sequences, with around a fifth as singletons. The trim removed 4 bases at V and 6 bases at J, leaving 2 bases unmatched. The CDR3 has 15 residues. Germline-derived CDR1 and CDR2 are KGHSH and LQKENI.

The sequence was collected from a man aged 50-59 years with Graves' ophthalmopathy. Sequencing was performed on blood. The chain employs TRBV18 and TRBJ2-1; 14 bases map to TRBD2. CDR3 residues: CASSRGLAGANEQFF. The CDR3 DNA reads TGTGCCAGCTCACGGGGACTAGCGGGGGCCAATGAGCAGTTCTTC. Supplemented by reference TRBV18 and TRBJ2-1, the full variable domain reads NAGVMQNPRHLVRRRGQEARLRCSPMKGHSHVYWYRQLPEEGLKFMVYLQKENIIDESGMPKERFSAEFPKEGPSILRIQQVVRGDSAAYFCASSRGLAGANEQFFGPGTRLTVL.